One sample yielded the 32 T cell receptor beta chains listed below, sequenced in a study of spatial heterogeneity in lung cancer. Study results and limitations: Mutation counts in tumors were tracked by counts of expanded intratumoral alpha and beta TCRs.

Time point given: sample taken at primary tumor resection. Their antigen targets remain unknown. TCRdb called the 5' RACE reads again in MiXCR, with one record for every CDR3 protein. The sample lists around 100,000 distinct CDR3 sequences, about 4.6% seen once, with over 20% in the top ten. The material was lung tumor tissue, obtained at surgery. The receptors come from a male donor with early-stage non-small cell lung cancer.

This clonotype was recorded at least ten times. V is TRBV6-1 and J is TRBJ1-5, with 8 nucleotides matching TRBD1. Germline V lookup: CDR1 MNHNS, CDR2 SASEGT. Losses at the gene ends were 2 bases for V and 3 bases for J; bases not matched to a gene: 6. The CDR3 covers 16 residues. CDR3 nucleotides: TGTGCCAGCAGTGAACACAACAGGGGGTACAATCAGCCCCAGCATTTT. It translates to CASSEHNRGYNQPQHF.

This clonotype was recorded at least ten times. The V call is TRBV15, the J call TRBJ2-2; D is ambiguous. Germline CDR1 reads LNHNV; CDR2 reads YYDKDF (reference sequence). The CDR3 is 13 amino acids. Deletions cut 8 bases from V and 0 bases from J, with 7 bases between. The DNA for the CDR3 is TGTGCCACCGAGGAGACGAACACCGGGGAGCTGTTTTTT. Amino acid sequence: CATEETNTGELFF.

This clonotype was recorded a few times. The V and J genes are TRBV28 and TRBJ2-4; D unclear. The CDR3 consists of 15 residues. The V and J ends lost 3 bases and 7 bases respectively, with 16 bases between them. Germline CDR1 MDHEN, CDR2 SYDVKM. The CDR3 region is CASSFGNGPRNIQYF. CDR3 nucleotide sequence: TGTGCCAGCAGTTTCGGAAATGGGCCACGGAACATTCAGTACTTC.

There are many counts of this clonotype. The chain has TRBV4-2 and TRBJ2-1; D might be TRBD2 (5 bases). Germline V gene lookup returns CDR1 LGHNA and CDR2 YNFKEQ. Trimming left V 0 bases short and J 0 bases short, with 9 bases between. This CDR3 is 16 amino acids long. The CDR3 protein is CASSQEVARSYNEQFF. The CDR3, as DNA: TGTGCCAGCAGCCAAGAGGTAGCGCGCTCCTACAATGAGCAGTTCTTC.

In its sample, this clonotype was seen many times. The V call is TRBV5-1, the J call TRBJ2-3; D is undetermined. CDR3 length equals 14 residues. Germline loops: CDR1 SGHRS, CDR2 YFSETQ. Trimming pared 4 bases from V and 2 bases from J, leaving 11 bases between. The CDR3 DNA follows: TGCGCCAGCAGCCCACAAGACACCACAGATACGCAGTATTTT. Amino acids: CASSPQDTTDTQYF.

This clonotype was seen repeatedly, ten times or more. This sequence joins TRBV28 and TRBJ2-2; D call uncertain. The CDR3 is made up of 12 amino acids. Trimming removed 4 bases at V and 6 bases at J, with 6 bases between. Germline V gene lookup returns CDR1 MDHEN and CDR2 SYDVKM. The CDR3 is CASSWAAGELFF. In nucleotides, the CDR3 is TGTGCCAGCAGTTGGGCAGCCGGGGAGCTGTTTTTT.

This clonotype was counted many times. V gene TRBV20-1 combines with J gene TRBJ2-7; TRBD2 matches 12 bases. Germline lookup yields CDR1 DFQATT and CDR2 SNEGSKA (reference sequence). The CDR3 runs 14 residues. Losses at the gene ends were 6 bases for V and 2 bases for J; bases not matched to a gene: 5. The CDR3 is CSAPPSGRAYEQYF. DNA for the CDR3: TGCAGTGCACCTCCTAGCGGGAGGGCCTACGAGCAGTACTTC.

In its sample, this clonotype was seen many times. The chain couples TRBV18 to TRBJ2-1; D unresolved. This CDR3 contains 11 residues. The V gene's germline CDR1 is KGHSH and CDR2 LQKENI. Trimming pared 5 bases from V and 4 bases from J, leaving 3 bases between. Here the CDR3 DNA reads TGTGCCAGCTCAGCATACAATGAGCAGTTCTTC. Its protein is CASSAYNEQFF.

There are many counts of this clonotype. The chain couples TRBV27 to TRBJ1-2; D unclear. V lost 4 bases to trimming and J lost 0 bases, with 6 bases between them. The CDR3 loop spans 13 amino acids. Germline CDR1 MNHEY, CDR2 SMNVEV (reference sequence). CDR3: CASSSVANYGYTF. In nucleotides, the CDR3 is TGTGCCAGCAGTTCGGTGGCTAACTATGGCTACACCTTC.

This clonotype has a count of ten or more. CDR3 sequence (DNA): TGTGCCAGTCTACCGGGAAGCTCCTACAATGAGCAGTTCTTC. Its protein is CASLPGSSYNEQFF. This rearrangement joins TRBV2 to TRBJ2-1, with D possibly being TRBD2 (5 bases). Germline-derived CDR1 and CDR2 are SNHLY and FYNNEI. The CDR3 spans 14 residues. Trimming took 9 bases from V and 0 from J, leaving 12 bases between them.

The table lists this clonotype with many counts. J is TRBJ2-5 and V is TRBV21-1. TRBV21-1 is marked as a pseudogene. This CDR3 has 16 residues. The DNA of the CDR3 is TGTGCCAGCAGCAAAGATTTTAGGTCTATCCAAGAGACCCAGTACTTC. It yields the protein CASSKDFRSIQETQYF.

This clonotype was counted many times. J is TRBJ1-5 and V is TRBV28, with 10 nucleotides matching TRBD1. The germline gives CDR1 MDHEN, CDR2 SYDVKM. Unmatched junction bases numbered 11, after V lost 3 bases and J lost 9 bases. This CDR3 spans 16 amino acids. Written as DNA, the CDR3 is TGTGCCAGCAGTTTGGGGACAGGGGCAATGAGTCTGCCCCAGCATTTT. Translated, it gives CASSLGTGAMSLPQHF.

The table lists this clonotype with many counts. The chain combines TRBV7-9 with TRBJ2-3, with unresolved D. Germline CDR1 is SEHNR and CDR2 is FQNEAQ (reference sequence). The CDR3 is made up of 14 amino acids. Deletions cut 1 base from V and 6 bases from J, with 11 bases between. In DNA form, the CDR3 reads TGTGCCAGCAGCTTAGGGGGTAGGATCGATACGCAGTATTTT. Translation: CASSLGGRIDTQYF.

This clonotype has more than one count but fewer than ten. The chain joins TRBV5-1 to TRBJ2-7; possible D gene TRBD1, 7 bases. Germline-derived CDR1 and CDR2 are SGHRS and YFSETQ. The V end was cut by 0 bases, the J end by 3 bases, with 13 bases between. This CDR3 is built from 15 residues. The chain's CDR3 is CASSLVAGGNYEQYF. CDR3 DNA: TGCGCCAGCAGCTTGGTGGCAGGGGGGAACTACGAGCAGTACTTC.

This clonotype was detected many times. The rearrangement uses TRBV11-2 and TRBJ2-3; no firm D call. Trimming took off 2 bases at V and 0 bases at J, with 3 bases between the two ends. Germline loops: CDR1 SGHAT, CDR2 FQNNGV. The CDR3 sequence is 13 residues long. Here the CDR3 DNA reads TGTGCCAGCAGCTTAAGGAGCACAGATACGCAGTATTTT. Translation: CASSLRSTDTQYF.

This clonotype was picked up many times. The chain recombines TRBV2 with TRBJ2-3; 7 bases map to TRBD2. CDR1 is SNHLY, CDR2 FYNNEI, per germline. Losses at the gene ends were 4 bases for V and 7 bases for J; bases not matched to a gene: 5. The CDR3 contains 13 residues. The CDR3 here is CASSGEGRYTQYF. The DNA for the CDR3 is TGTGCCAGCAGTGGGGAGGGCCGGTATACGCAGTATTTT.

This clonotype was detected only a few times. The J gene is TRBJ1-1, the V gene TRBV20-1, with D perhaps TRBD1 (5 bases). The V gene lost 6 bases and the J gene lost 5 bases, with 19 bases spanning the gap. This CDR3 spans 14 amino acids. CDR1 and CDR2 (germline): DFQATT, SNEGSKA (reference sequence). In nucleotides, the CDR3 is TGCAGTGCCGTCCGTCGGTCGGGGCAAACTGAAGCTTTCTTT. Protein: CSAVRRSGQTEAFF.

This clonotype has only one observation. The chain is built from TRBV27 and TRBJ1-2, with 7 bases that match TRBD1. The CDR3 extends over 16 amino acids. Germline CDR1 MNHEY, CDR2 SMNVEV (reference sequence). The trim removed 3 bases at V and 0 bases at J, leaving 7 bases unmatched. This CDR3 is CASSFSGQAANYGYTF. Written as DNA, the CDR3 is TGTGCCAGCAGTTTCTCCGGACAGGCAGCTAACTATGGCTACACCTTC.

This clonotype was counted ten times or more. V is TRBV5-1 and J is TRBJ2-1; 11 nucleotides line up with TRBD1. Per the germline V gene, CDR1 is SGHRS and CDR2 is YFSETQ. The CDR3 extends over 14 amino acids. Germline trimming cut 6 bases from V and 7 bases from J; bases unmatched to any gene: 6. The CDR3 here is CASKGQGASNEQFF. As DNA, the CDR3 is TGCGCCAGCAAAGGACAGGGGGCTTCGAATGAGCAGTTCTTC.

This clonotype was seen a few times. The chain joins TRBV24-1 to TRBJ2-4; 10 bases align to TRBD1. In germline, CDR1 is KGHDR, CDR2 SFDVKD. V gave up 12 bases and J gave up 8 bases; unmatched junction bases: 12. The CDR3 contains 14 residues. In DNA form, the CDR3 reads TGTGCCGCGAGCCGGGGACAGGGGTTTGACATTCAGTACTTC. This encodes CAASRGQGFDIQYF.

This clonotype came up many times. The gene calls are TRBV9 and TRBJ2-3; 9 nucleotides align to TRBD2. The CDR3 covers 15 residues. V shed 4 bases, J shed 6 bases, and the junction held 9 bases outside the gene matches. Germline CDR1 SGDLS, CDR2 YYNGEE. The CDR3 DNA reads TGTGCCAGCAGCCCTCTAGCGGGAAGTGGGGATACGCAGTATTTT. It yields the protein CASSPLAGSGDTQYF.

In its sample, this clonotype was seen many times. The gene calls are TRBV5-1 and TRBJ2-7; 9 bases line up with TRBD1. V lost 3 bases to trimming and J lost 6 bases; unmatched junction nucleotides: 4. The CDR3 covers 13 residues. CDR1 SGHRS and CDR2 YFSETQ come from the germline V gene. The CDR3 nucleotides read TGCGCCAGCAGCTGGGACAGGGTCTCCGAGCAGTACTTC. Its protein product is CASSWDRVSEQYF.

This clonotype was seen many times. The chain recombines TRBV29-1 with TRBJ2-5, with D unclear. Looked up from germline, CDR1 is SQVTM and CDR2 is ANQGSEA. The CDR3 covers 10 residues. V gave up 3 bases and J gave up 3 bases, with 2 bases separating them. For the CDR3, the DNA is TGCAGCGTTGAGAAAGAGACCCAGTACTTC. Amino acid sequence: CSVEKETQYF. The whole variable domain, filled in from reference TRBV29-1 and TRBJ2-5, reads SAVISQKPSRDICQRGTSLTIQCQVDSQVTMMFWYRQQPGQSLTLIATANQGSEATYESGFVIDKFPISRPNLTFSTLTVSNMSPEDSSIYLCSVEKETQYFGPGTRLLVL.

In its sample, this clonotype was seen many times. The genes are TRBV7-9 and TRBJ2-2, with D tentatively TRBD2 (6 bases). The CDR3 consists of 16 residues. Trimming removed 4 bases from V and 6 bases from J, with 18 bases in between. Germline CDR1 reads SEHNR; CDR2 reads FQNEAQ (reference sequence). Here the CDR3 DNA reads TGTGCCAGCAGCTACGTCCCGGGTTGGGACTCCGGGGAGCTGTTTTTT. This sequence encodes CASSYVPGWDSGELFF.

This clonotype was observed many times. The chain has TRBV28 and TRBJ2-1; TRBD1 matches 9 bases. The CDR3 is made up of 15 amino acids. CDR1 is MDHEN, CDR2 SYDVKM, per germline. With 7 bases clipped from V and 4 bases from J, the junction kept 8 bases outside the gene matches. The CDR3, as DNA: TGTGCCAGCACTAACAGGGGGCTCGAATACAATGAGCAGTTCTTC. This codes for CASTNRGLEYNEQFF.

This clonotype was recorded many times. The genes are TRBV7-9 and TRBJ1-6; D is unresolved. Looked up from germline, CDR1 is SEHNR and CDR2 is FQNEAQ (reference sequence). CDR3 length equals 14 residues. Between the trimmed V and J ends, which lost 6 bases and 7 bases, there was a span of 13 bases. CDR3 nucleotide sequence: TGTGCCAGCAGGAGGTGGACGCGGAATTCACCCCTCCACTTT. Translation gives CASRRWTRNSPLHF. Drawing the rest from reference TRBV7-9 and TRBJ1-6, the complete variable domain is DTGVSQNPRHKITKRGQNVTFRCDPISEHNRLYWYRQTLGQGPEFLTYFQNEAQLEKSRLLSDRFSAERPKGSFSTLEIQRTEQGDSAMYLCASRRWTRNSPLHFGNGTRLTVT.

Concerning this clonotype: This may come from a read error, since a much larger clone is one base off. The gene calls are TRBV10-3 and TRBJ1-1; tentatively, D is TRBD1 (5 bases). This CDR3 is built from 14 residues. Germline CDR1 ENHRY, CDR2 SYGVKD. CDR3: CAMSEPTVRYEAFF. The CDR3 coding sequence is TGTGCCATGAGTGAGCCGACAGTTAGGTATGAAGCTTTCTTT.

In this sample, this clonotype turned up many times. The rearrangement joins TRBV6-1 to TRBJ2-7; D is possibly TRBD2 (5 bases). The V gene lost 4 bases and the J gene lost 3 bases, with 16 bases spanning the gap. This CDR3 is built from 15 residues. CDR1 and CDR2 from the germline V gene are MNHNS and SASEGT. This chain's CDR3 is CASSVFEGSFYEQYF. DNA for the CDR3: TGTGCCAGCAGTGTTTTTGAGGGCAGTTTCTACGAGCAGTACTTC.

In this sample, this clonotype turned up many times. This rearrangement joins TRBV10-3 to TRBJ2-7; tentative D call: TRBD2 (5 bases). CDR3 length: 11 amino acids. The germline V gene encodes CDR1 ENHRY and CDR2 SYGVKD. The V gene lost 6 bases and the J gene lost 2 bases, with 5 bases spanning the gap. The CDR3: CAISGAYEQYF. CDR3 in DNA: TGTGCCATCAGCGGGGCCTACGAGCAGTACTTC.

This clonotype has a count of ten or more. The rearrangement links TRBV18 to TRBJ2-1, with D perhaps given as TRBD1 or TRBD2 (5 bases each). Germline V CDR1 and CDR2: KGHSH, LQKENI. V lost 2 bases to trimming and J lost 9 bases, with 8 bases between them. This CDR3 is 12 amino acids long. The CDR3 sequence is CASSPLRGEQFF. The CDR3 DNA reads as TGTGCCAGCTCACCATTGAGGGGTGAGCAGTTCTTC. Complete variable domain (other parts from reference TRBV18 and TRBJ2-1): NAGVMQNPRHLVRRRGQEARLRCSPMKGHSHVYWYRQLPEEGLKFMVYLQKENIIDESGMPKERFSAEFPKEGPSILRIQQVVRGDSAAYFCASSPLRGEQFFGPGTRLTVL.

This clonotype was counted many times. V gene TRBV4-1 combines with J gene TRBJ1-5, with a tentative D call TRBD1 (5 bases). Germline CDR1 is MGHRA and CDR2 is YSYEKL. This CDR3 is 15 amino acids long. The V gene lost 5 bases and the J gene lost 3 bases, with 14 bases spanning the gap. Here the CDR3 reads CASSSRDQLNQPQHF. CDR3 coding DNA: TGCGCCAGCAGCTCCCGGGACCAGCTCAATCAGCCCCAGCATTTT.

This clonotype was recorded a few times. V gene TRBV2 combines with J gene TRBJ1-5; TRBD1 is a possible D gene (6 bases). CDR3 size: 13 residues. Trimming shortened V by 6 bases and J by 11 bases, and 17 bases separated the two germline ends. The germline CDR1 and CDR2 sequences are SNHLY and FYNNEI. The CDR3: CASSRGLSAAQHF. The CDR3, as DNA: TGTGCCAGCAGCAGGGGCCTCTCTGCGGCCCAGCATTTT.